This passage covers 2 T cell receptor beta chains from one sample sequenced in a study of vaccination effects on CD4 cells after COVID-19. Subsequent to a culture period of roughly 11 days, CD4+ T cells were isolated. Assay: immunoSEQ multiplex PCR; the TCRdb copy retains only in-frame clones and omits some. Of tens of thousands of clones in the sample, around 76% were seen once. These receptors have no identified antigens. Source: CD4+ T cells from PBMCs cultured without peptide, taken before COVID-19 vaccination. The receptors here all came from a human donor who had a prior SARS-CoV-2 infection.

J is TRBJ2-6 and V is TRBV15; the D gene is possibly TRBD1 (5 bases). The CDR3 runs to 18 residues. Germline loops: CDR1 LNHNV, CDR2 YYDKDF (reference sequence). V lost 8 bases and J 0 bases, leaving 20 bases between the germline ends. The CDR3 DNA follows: TGTGCCACCGGTACGCTCCCTCCAGGGTACTCTGGGGCCAACGTCCTGACTTTC. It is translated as CATGTLPPGYSGANVLTF.

In nucleotides, the CDR3 is TGTGCCAGCAGTCCGCAAATAGAGGGTGAAGCTTTCTTT. It is translated as CASSPQIEGEAFF. The rearrangement uses TRBV6-5 and TRBJ1-1; D is undetermined. The V gene lost 5 bases and the J gene lost 7 bases, with 14 bases spanning the gap. Germline values: CDR1 MNHEY, CDR2 SVGAGI. The CDR3 has 13 residues.